What follows describes a single T cell receptor (beta chain). The authors' processing: Amplification of reference gene primers provided the estimated nucleated cell counts. The assay was immunoSEQ multiplex PCR, and TCRdb's table has in-frame clones only and misses some. D and trimming were read from the DNA, whereas the V and J calls and clone size are those reported in that table. The top ten clones hold about 1% of a sample with over 200,000 clones, around 90% of them seen once. This sample was taken from a study of blood T cell repertoires in COVID-19. Study at large: Both acute and convalescent COVID-19 samples were obtained from the United States, Italy and Spain. From T cells, B-cell-depleted T cells, or PBMCs came the material, which was cDNA or gDNA.

Trimming cost V 5 bases and J 6 bases, with 20 bases left between them. CDR1 and CDR2 from the germline V gene are MNHEY and SMNVEV (reference sequence). The CDR3 is 16 residues long. This receptor was identified in a woman aged 40 to 55 who had recovered from COVID-19. The sequencing sample was made of peripheral blood. The rearrangement links TRBV27 to TRBJ1-5, with TRBD1 as a possible D gene (6 bases). The CDR3 bases are TGTGCCAGCAGTCCCTCCCGTGGGGGGGCCGGTCAGCCCCAGCATTTT. Protein: CASSPSRGGAGQPQHF.